This entry lists 26 T cell receptor beta chains sequenced from one sample in a study of CD8 T cells in Susac syndrome. About 0.5 to 1 ug RNA was reverse transcribed with random hexamers. Via MiXCR, TCRdb re-called the immunoSEQ multiplex PCR reads, giving one row per CDR3 protein. The table lists 100,000 to 150,000 distinct CDR3 sequences, around 94% of them singletons. The source material was CD4+ T cells from PBMCs. Source of these receptors: a human donor in good health.

The chain recombines TRBV23-1 with TRBJ2-5; 8 positions agree with TRBD2. TRBV23-1 is assigned to the ORF class and has an uncertain function. The ends lost 0 bases at V and 5 bases at J; junction bases unmatched: 8. The CDR3 loop spans 16 amino acids. The chain's CDR3 is CASSQSESGSGETQYF. CDR3 DNA sequence: TGCGCCAGCAGTCAATCGGAGAGCGGGAGCGGCGAGACCCAGTACTTC.

This chain uses TRBV6-5 with TRBJ2-2; D is possibly TRBD1 (5 bases). V lost 5 bases to trimming and J lost 4 bases, with 14 bases between them. The germline CDR1 and CDR2 sequences are MNHEY and SVGAGI. This CDR3 has 15 amino acids. Written as DNA, the CDR3 is TGTGCCAGCAGTCGCAGTGGGCAGGGCACCGGGGAGCTGTTTTTT. As protein: CASSRSGQGTGELFF.

The chain uses TRBV7-6 and TRBJ1-4, with 10 bases fitting TRBD1. V trimming: 5 bases; J trimming: 7 bases; junction bases outside the gene matches: 4. The CDR3 has 14 residues. Per the germline V gene, CDR1 is SGHVS and CDR2 is FNYEAQ. DNA of the CDR3: TGTGCCAGCAGCAGCCGGGACAGGGGTGAAAAACTGTTTTTT. Residues: CASSSRDRGEKLFF.

The chain is built from TRBV6-2 or TRBV6-3 and TRBJ2-7; either TRBD1 or TRBD2 may fit D (5 bases each). The V end was cut by 6 bases, the J end by 3 bases, with 15 bases between. From germline, CDR1 is MNHEY and CDR2 SVGEGT. CDR3 size: 14 residues. CDR3 sequence: CASSHPGPGYEQYF. CDR3 in DNA: TGTGCCAGCAGCCATCCGGGACCCGGCTACGAGCAGTACTTC.

This chain connects TRBV5-1 to TRBJ1-2; possible D gene TRBD1, 6 bases. CDR1 is SGHRS, CDR2 YFSETQ, per germline. The CDR3 is made up of 12 amino acids. The V and J ends lost 4 bases and 8 bases respectively, with 12 bases between them. CDR3 sequence reads: CASSIQGQGYTF. CDR3 nucleotides: TGCGCCAGCAGCATACAGGGTCAGGGCTACACCTTC.

The chain couples TRBV5-1 to TRBJ2-7, with D perhaps being TRBD1 or TRBD2 (5 bases each). The CDR3 consists of 14 residues. With 1 base removed from V and 4 bases from J, the gap between germline ends came to 12 bases. Germline values: CDR1 SGHRS, CDR2 YFSETQ. The CDR3 DNA reads TGCGCCAGCAGCTTGCTTGTCGGGGCGTACGAGCAGTACTTC. Its translation: CASSLLVGAYEQYF. Variable domain in full (rest from reference TRBV5-1 and TRBJ2-7): KAGVTQTPRYLIKTRGQQVTLSCSPISGHRSVSWYQQTPGQGLQFLFEYFSETQRNKGNFPGRFSGRQFSNSRSEMNVSTLELGDSALYLCASSLLVGAYEQYFGPGTRLTVT.

This chain uses TRBV4-3 with TRBJ2-6; 10 nucleotides agree with TRBD2. The germline CDR1 and CDR2 sequences are LGHNA and YSLEER. With 0 bases clipped from V and 1 base from J, the junction kept 9 bases outside the gene matches. The CDR3 has 20 amino acids. The CDR3 DNA reads TGCGCCAGCAGCCAAGACGGTGAACCGGGACTAGCGTCTGGGGCCAACGTCCTGACTTTC. Translating gives CASSQDGEPGLASGANVLTF.

Here the CDR3 DNA reads TGTGCCAGCAGTTACTCGTACCAGGGGCCGAATTACTCTGGAAACACCATATATTTT. It is translated as CASSYSYQGPNYSGNTIYF. The chain couples TRBV6-5 to TRBJ1-3; possible D gene TRBD1, 6 bases. The CDR3 spans 19 residues. Trimming shortened V by 0 bases and J by 0 bases, and 18 bases separated the two germline ends. Germline V lookup: CDR1 MNHEY, CDR2 SVGAGI.

The CDR3 sequence: CATSKNLGANYNEQFF. In nucleotides, the CDR3 is TGTGCCACCAGTAAAAATCTCGGGGCAAATTACAATGAGCAGTTCTTC. This sequence joins TRBV15 and TRBJ2-1; D tentatively reads TRBD1 or TRBD2 (5 bases each). This CDR3 has 16 amino acids. CDR1 is LNHNV and CDR2 is YYDKDF in the germline V gene (reference sequence). Deletions cut 6 bases from V and 4 bases from J, with 19 bases between.

V is TRBV29-1 and J is TRBJ2-7, with 7 bases lining up with TRBD1. CDR1 is SQVTM, CDR2 ANQGSEA, per germline. The CDR3 covers 15 residues. V lost 2 bases, J lost 3 bases, and 10 bases stayed unmatched. CDR3 region: CSVESTGDDDYEQYF. DNA for the CDR3: TGCAGCGTTGAAAGTACAGGGGATGACGACTACGAGCAGTACTTC.

This chain uses TRBV3-1 with TRBJ2-5, with 10 nucleotides matching TRBD2. V shed 1 base, J shed 5 bases, and the junction held 7 bases outside the gene matches. CDR3 length: 16 residues. Germline lookup yields CDR1 LGHDT and CDR2 YNNKEL (reference sequence). The CDR3 region has the DNA TGTGCCAGCAGCCAAGGGCCTAGCGGGAGTGGCGAGACCCAGTACTTC. This gives the protein CASSQGPSGSGETQYF.

This clonotype appeared a single time. The genes are TRBV12-3 or TRBV12-4 and TRBJ2-7; D is perhaps TRBD1 or TRBD2 (5 bases each). Deletions cut 1 base from V and 2 bases from J, with 12 bases between. The CDR3 has 15 amino acids. CDR3 sequence reads: CASSLEGSLTYEQYF. The DNA of the CDR3 is TGTGCCAGCAGTTTAGAGGGGAGCTTAACCTACGAGCAGTACTTC.

Written as DNA, the CDR3 is TGTGCCAGTAGCACAGACAGGGGACAGGATGGCTACACCTTC. Its protein is CASSTDRGQDGYTF. The chain is built from TRBV19 and TRBJ1-2; 8 bases fit TRBD1. V lost 6 bases to trimming and J lost 6 bases; unmatched junction nucleotides: 9. Looked up from germline, CDR1 is LNHDA and CDR2 is SQIVND (reference sequence). The CDR3 contains 14 residues.

This clonotype has just one count. V gene TRBV20-1 combines with J gene TRBJ2-2, with 9 nucleotides matching TRBD2. The V and J ends lost 6 bases and 2 bases, in that order; junction bases with no gene match: 10. Looked up from germline, CDR1 is DFQATT and CDR2 is SNEGSKA (reference sequence). The CDR3 has 16 amino acids. CDR3: CSAPRGGRANTGELFF. The CDR3 nucleotides are TGCAGTGCCCCACGAGGCGGGAGGGCCAACACCGGGGAGCTGTTTTTT.

V usage is TRBV3-1 and J usage is TRBJ2-1, with 8 bases matching TRBD2. The CDR3 consists of 18 residues. Germline trimming cut 1 base from V and 4 bases from J; bases unmatched to any gene: 12. Germline loops: CDR1 LGHDT, CDR2 YNNKEL (reference sequence). The CDR3 sequence is CASSQGASGRPLYNEQFF. The CDR3 DNA sequence: TGTGCCAGCAGCCAAGGGGCTAGCGGGCGGCCCCTTTACAATGAGCAGTTCTTC.

V and J are TRBV7-9 and TRBJ1-1, with 8 bases fitting TRBD1. The trim removed 1 base at V and 5 bases at J, leaving 0 bases unmatched. Germline values: CDR1 SEHNR, CDR2 FQNEAQ (reference sequence). The CDR3 consists of 13 residues. The CDR3 sequence: CASSLGQGTEAFF. DNA for the CDR3: TGTGCCAGCAGCTTAGGACAGGGGACTGAAGCTTTCTTT.

The chain is built from TRBV29-1 and TRBJ1-1, with TRBD1 identical over 9 bases. The CDR3 loop spans 13 amino acids. CDR1 SQVTM and CDR2 ANQGSEA come from the germline V gene. Trimming at V came to 6 bases and at J to 1 base, leaving 3 bases not matched to a gene. CDR3 amino acids: CSVGTGSNTEAFF. CDR3 nucleotide sequence: TGCAGCGTCGGGACAGGGTCGAACACTGAAGCTTTCTTT. Full variable domain (remainder filled in from reference TRBV29-1 and TRBJ1-1): SAVISQKPSRDICQRGTSLTIQCQVDSQVTMMFWYRQQPGQSLTLIATANQGSEATYESGFVIDKFPISRPNLTFSTLTVSNMSPEDSSIYLCSVGTGSNTEAFFGQGTRLTVV.

This clonotype was detected once. The chain joins TRBV5-6 to TRBJ2-1, with 8 bases matching TRBD2. The CDR3 is 19 residues long. With 0 bases clipped from V and 2 bases from J, the junction kept 13 bases outside the gene matches. Per germline, CDR1 SGHDT and CDR2 YYEEEE. The chain's CDR3 is CASSLDFPASGRPYNEQFF. CDR3 in DNA: TGTGCCAGCAGCTTGGATTTTCCCGCGAGCGGGAGACCCTACAATGAGCAGTTCTTC. Full variable domain (missing parts from reference TRBV5-6 and TRBJ2-1): DAGVTQSPTHLIKTRGQQVTLRCSPKSGHDTVSWYQQALGQGPQFIFQYYEEEERQRGNFPDRFSGHQFPNYSSELNVNALLLGDSALYLCASSLDFPASGRPYNEQFFGPGTRLTVL.

This clonotype was seen just once. CDR3 sequence: CASSPSPRQRYSNQPQHF. The CDR3 DNA sequence: TGTGCCAGCAGTCCCTCCCCGCGGCAGAGATATAGCAATCAGCCCCAGCATTTT. The chain uses TRBV6-2 or TRBV6-3 and TRBJ1-5, with unresolved D. The CDR3 loop spans 18 amino acids. Germline V gene sequence: CDR1 MNHEY, CDR2 SVGEGT. Trimming shortened V by 5 bases and J by 0 bases, and 20 bases separated the two germline ends.

The J gene is TRBJ1-5, the V gene TRBV20-1; possible D gene TRBD1, 6 bases. The CDR3 runs 12 residues. Germline V lookup: CDR1 DFQATT, CDR2 SNEGSKA (reference sequence). Trimming took 1 base from V and 7 from J, leaving 8 bases between them. The CDR3 DNA reads as TGCAGTGCTAGAGGCGGACAGCAGCCCCAGCATTTT. Translating gives CSARGGQQPQHF.

The J gene is TRBJ1-4, the V gene TRBV24-1, with a possible D match to TRBD1 (5 bases). The CDR3 is made up of 16 amino acids. V was trimmed by 3 bases and J by 6 bases, leaving 16 bases between them. Germline lookup yields CDR1 KGHDR and CDR2 SFDVKD. The CDR3, as DNA: TGTGCCACCAGTGATAACTCGGGGGAGGATTATGAAAAACTGTTTTTT. Protein: CATSDNSGEDYEKLFF.

The chain has TRBV12-3 or TRBV12-4 and TRBJ2-1; 8 bases line up with TRBD1. The length of the CDR3 is 19 residues. Trimming took 6 bases from V and 0 from J; bases not matched to a gene: 16. The chain's CDR3 is CASRKHWDRTISSYNEQFF. CDR3 coding DNA: TGTGCCAGCAGGAAACACTGGGACAGGACTATTAGCTCCTACAATGAGCAGTTCTTC.

The chain uses TRBV5-5 and TRBJ1-2; D gene uncertain. This CDR3 spans 14 amino acids. CDR1 SGHKS and CDR2 YYEKEE come from the germline V gene (reference sequence). V lost 0 bases and J 2 bases, leaving 8 bases between the germline ends. The CDR3 sequence is CASSLGNPNYGYTF. The CDR3 region has the DNA TGTGCCAGCAGCTTGGGTAATCCCAACTATGGCTACACCTTC.

The table lists this clonotype with a count of one. The CDR3 DNA follows: TGCAGTGCTAGACGGACTAGCGGACAAGAGACCCAGTACTTC. It encodes CSARRTSGQETQYF. The chain uses TRBV20-1 and TRBJ2-5, with 10 bases matching TRBD2. The CDR3 runs 14 residues. CDR1 is DFQATT, CDR2 SNEGSKA, per germline (reference sequence). V was clipped by 2 bases and J by 2 bases; unmatched bases: 2.

This chain uses TRBV6-5 with TRBJ2-1; 11 bases map to TRBD2. The junction had 8 bases not matched to a gene; V was cut back by 0 bases and J by 10 bases. Germline V gives CDR1 MNHEY, CDR2 SVGAGI. The CDR3 runs 16 residues. The CDR3 bases are TGTGCCAGCAGTTACTCGAGTACTAGCGGGAGCAGAGAGCAGTTCTTC. As protein: CASSYSSTSGSREQFF.

This rearrangement joins TRBV2 to TRBJ2-5; D remains ambiguous. The CDR3 loop spans 11 amino acids. The germline V and J ends were trimmed by 3 bases and 4 bases, with 3 bases remaining between them. Germline lookup yields CDR1 SNHLY and CDR2 FYNNEI. The CDR3 nucleotides are TGTGCCAGCAGTGAGTTAGAGACCCAGTACTTC. This encodes CASSELETQYF.